Shown below are 24 T cell receptor beta chains from a single sample sequenced in a study of T cell responses to AZD1222 COVID-19 vaccine. Produced via immunoSEQ multiplex PCR; TCRdb's table is partial and in-frame only. There are 130,000 to 150,000 clones in the sample; 85% to 95% occur only once, and 9.5% to 15% lies in the top ten. Sequences were derived from peripheral blood, sampled after recovery from COVID-19. All receptors derive from an adult who had recovered from COVID-19.

The chain has TRBV5-1 and TRBJ1-1; no clear D. Trimming removed 0 bases from V and 5 bases from J, with 8 bases in between. Per the germline V gene, CDR1 is SGHRS and CDR2 is YFSETQ. The CDR3 is 13 residues long. CDR3 sequence (DNA): TGCGCCAGCAGCTTGGATGGGCGGACTGAAGCTTTCTTT. Encoded protein: CASSLDGRTEAFF.

This rearrangement joins TRBV3-1 (or the pseudogene TRBV3-2) to TRBJ1-5; perhaps TRBD1 as D (5 bases). The CDR3 is 16 residues long. Trimming cost V 2 bases and J 3 bases, with 14 bases left between them. Per germline, CDR1 LGHDT and CDR2 YNNKEL (reference sequence). CDR3 nucleotide sequence: TGTGCCAGCAGCCAAAGATTCGGGGACCTCAATCAGCCCCAGCATTTT. This encodes CASSQRFGDLNQPQHF.

The chain links TRBV19 to TRBJ2-1, with no clear D. This CDR3 region has 17 residues. The germline V and J ends were trimmed by 0 bases and 0 bases, with 12 bases remaining between them. Germline-derived CDR1 and CDR2 are LNHDA and SQIVND (reference sequence). The CDR3 DNA sequence: TGTGCCAGTAGTATAGATTCCCAACTGAGCTCCTACAATGAGCAGTTCTTC. This encodes CASSIDSQLSSYNEQFF.

The chain links TRBV7-9 to TRBJ1-4; D remains ambiguous. The CDR3 has 13 amino acids. V was pared by 8 bases and J by 0 bases, with 7 bases between. Germline assignment: CDR1 SEHNR and CDR2 FQNEAQ (reference sequence). The CDR3 bases are TGTGCCAGCTCCCGTGCAACTAATGAAAAACTGTTTTTT. Protein sequence: CASSRATNEKLFF.

The chain couples TRBV18 to TRBJ1-2; D is unclear. Trimming took 1 base from V and 2 from J, leaving 14 bases between them. CDR3 length: 16 amino acids. CDR1 and CDR2 from the germline V gene are KGHSH and LQKENI. The CDR3 DNA sequence: TGTGCCAGCTCACCACTGCCTCGCAGGACCAACTATGGCTACACCTTC. Translation gives CASSPLPRRTNYGYTF. Using reference TRBV18 and TRBJ1-2 for the parts outside the CDR3, the full variable domain is NAGVMQNPRHLVRRRGQEARLRCSPMKGHSHVYWYRQLPEEGLKFMVYLQKENIIDESGMPKERFSAEFPKEGPSILRIQQVVRGDSAAYFCASSPLPRRTNYGYTFGSGTRLTVV.

Only a few counts were recorded for this clone. This chain joins TRBV9 and TRBJ2-2, with D perhaps TRBD1 or TRBD2 (5 bases each). Per germline, CDR1 SGDLS and CDR2 YYNGEE. V was trimmed by 1 base and J by 7 bases, leaving 8 bases between them. The CDR3 length is 13 residues. The CDR3 sequence is CASSVIGGGELFF. The CDR3 nucleotides are TGTGCCAGCAGCGTAATTGGGGGCGGGGAGCTGTTTTTT.

This clone was picked up a small number of times. The chain has TRBV7-9 and TRBJ2-7; TRBD2 matches 11 bases. Germline V gene sequence: CDR1 SEHNR, CDR2 FQNEAQ (reference sequence). V lost 4 bases, J lost 3 bases, and 8 bases stayed unmatched. The CDR3 length is 16 residues. CDR3 loop: CASSSPGTSGIYEQYF. The CDR3 region has the DNA TGTGCCAGCAGCTCACCTGGGACTAGCGGAATCTACGAGCAGTACTTC.

The rearrangement joins TRBV30 to TRBJ2-1, with 7 bases identical to TRBD1. The CDR3 totals 13 residues. V trimming: 4 bases; J trimming: 4 bases; junction bases outside the gene matches: 4. In germline, CDR1 is GTSNPN, CDR2 SVGIG (reference sequence). This CDR3 is CAWKGAGYNEQFF. The CDR3 DNA sequence: TGTGCCTGGAAGGGGGCAGGTTACAATGAGCAGTTCTTC.

The chain joins TRBV4-1 to TRBJ1-2, with 7 positions matching TRBD1. The germline CDR1 and CDR2 sequences are MGHRA and YSYEKL. CDR3 length: 15 residues. With V trimmed by 1 base and J by 4 bases, 6 bases remained unmatched. CDR3 sequence (DNA): TGCGCCAGCAGCCAAGTTCCGGGACAGAGCTATGGCTACACCTTC. Protein: CASSQVPGQSYGYTF.

The chain employs TRBV7-8 and TRBJ2-7; maybe TRBD2 (5 bases). V dropped 6 bases and J dropped 4 bases, with 16 bases sitting between them. The CDR3 contains 14 residues. Germline loops: CDR1 SGHVS, CDR2 FQNEAQ. CDR3 region: CASSTTGNPYEQYF. The CDR3 nucleotides are TGTGCCAGCAGTACGACCGGGAATCCGTACGAGCAGTACTTC.

The V gene is TRBV5-1, the J gene TRBJ1-1; no clear D gene. CDR1 and CDR2 from the germline V gene are SGHRS and YFSETQ. Trimming left V 5 bases short and J 0 bases short, with 8 bases between. The CDR3 contains 13 residues. CDR3 DNA sequence: TGCGCCAGCAGACCCGTCCTGAACACTGAAGCTTTCTTT. Its protein product is CASRPVLNTEAFF.

This chain links TRBV5-5 with TRBJ2-7; 7 nucleotides match TRBD2. Germline trimming cut 1 base from V and 5 bases from J; bases unmatched to any gene: 12. Germline V gene data show CDR1 as SGHKS and CDR2 as YYEKEE (reference sequence). CDR3 length: 16 amino acids. The CDR3 loop is CASSLSVGEGRNEQYF. The DNA for the CDR3 is TGTGCCAGCAGCTTGAGTGTGGGGGAGGGCCGCAACGAGCAGTACTTC.

The chain employs TRBV29-1 and TRBJ1-1; TRBD1 matches at 12 bases. Germline V CDR1 and CDR2: SQVTM, ANQGSEA. J was trimmed by 5 bases and V by 6 bases; bases with no gene match: 4. The CDR3 covers 13 residues. CDR3 region: CSVGQGAKTEAFF. In DNA form, the CDR3 reads TGCAGCGTGGGACAGGGGGCAAAGACTGAAGCTTTCTTT.

The chain carries TRBV9 and TRBJ2-2; D uncertain. CDR3 length: 15 residues. From germline, CDR1 is SGDLS and CDR2 YYNGEE. The ends were cut back, 4 bases at V and 1 base at J, with 11 bases in the middle. The CDR3 bases are TGTGCCAGCAGCCCCCGACTGTTGAACACCGGGGAGCTGTTTTTT. It specifies CASSPRLLNTGELFF.

This chain connects TRBV2 to TRBJ1-4; TRBD1 matches 9 bases. This CDR3 comprises 14 residues. The J segment lost 9 bases and the V segment lost 8 bases, leaving 10 bases of the junction unmatched. Germline CDR1 is SNHLY and CDR2 is FYNNEI. The CDR3 here is CASLPGQGRQKLFF. CDR3 nucleotides: TGTGCCAGCCTACCGGGACAGGGACGGCAAAAACTGTTTTTT.

CDR3 in amino acids: CASSSGGVDEQYF. The CDR3 DNA sequence: TGTGCCAGCAGCTCCGGCGGGGTGGACGAGCAGTACTTC. J is TRBJ2-7 and V is TRBV7-3, with D tentatively TRBD2 (6 bases). The CDR3 spans 13 residues. V lost 4 bases to trimming and J lost 5 bases, with 12 bases between them. Germline loops: CDR1 SGHTA, CDR2 FQGTGA.

The J gene is TRBJ2-7, the V gene TRBV11-2, with TRBD2 matching 9 bases. The CDR3 is 16 amino acids. V lost 2 bases and J lost 2; bases outside the gene matches: 7. The germline V gene encodes CDR1 SGHAT and CDR2 FQNNGV. The CDR3: CASSLRSGRPTYEQYF. The CDR3 region has the DNA TGTGCCAGCAGCTTAAGAAGCGGGAGGCCTACCTACGAGCAGTACTTC.

The gene calls are TRBV6-5 and TRBJ1-3; maybe TRBD1 (6 bases). The germline V and J ends were trimmed by 9 bases and 0 bases, with 12 bases remaining between them. Germline-derived CDR1 and CDR2 are MNHEY and SVGAGI. CDR3 length equals 14 residues. CDR3 in DNA: TGTGCCAGTCAAAAGGGGGTCTCTGGAAACACCATATATTTT. It specifies CASQKGVSGNTIYF.

The genes are TRBV7-9 and TRBJ2-1; D might be TRBD2 (5 bases). This CDR3 has 13 amino acids. In germline, CDR1 is SEHNR, CDR2 FQNEAQ (reference sequence). Trimming removed 5 bases at V and 8 bases at J, with 13 bases between. CDR3 loop: CASSQRLLDEQFF. CDR3 coding DNA: TGTGCCAGCAGCCAAAGATTACTAGATGAGCAGTTCTTC. Drawing the rest from reference TRBV7-9 and TRBJ2-1, the complete variable domain is DTGVSQNPRHKITKRGQNVTFRCDPISEHNRLYWYRQTLGQGPEFLTYFQNEAQLEKSRLLSDRFSAERPKGSFSTLEIQRTEQGDSAMYLCASSQRLLDEQFFGPGTRLTVL.

This sequence joins TRBV4-1 and TRBJ2-3; D is unresolved. This CDR3 has 13 residues. Trimming removed 2 bases from V and 5 bases from J, with 8 bases in between. In germline, CDR1 is MGHRA, CDR2 YSYEKL. CDR3 region: CASSQFTVDTQYF. DNA of the CDR3: TGCGCCAGCAGCCAATTCACGGTAGATACGCAGTATTTT.

This chain joins TRBV5-1 and TRBJ1-2; 9 bases agree with TRBD1. This CDR3 is 20 amino acids long. The J segment lost 2 bases and the V segment lost 0 bases, leaving 17 bases of the junction unmatched. The germline CDR1 and CDR2 sequences are SGHRS and YFSETQ. The CDR3 is CASSLEGGQGQGLKNYGYTF. The CDR3 DNA follows: TGCGCCAGCAGCTTGGAGGGCGGTCAGGGACAGGGTCTCAAGAACTATGGCTACACCTTC.

Concerning this clone itself: Different DNA sequences within this sample yield the same CDR3. V gene TRBV3-1 (or the pseudogene TRBV3-2) combines with J gene TRBJ1-5; D is uncertain. Germline-derived CDR1 and CDR2 are LGHDT and YNNKEL (reference sequence). The CDR3 contains 14 residues. V lost 3 bases to trimming and J lost 3 bases, with 9 bases between them. DNA for the CDR3: TGTGCCAGCAGCCAGGGCAGCTCCAATCAGCCCCAGCATTTT. Translating gives CASSQGSSNQPQHF.

The chain combines TRBV5-8 with TRBJ2-1; 12 nucleotides align to TRBD2. V trimming: 4 bases; J trimming: 9 bases; junction bases outside the gene matches: 8. The length of the CDR3 is 15 residues. Per the germline V gene, CDR1 is SGHTS and CDR2 is YDEGEE. The CDR3 loop is CASSIGTSGYGEQFF. As DNA, the CDR3 is TGTGCCAGCAGCATAGGGACTAGCGGGTATGGTGAGCAGTTCTTC.

This rearrangement joins TRBV6-5 to TRBJ2-5, with TRBD1 identical over 9 bases. Unmatched junction bases numbered 5, after V lost 7 bases and J lost 5 bases. This CDR3 contains 13 residues. Per the germline V gene, CDR1 is MNHEY and CDR2 is SVGAGI. CDR3 sequence (DNA): TGTGCCAGCACTACAGGGGGCATGGAGACCCAGTACTTC. Translated, it gives CASTTGGMETQYF.